This TCR beta chain comes out of a study of cytomegalovirus exposure and HLA in healthy donors. Findings and limits, study-wide: Most sequenced TCRs were rare (though some public TCRs occurred in many donors).

The primer mix had 60 Vbeta and 13 Jbeta primers. Libraries were prepared by immunoSEQ multiplex PCR; TCRdb keeps only in-frame clonotypes and omits some of them. The data hold under 150,000 clones, with around four fifths observed a single time. This clone was detected only once. What it binds is not known. This CDR3 has 13 amino acids. V dropped 4 bases and J dropped 6; count of bases not matched to a gene: 3. Germline loops: CDR1 KGHSH, CDR2 LQKENI. This receptor was taken from a boy between 2 and 10 years old in good health and CMV-seronegative. Sample: PBMCs. V gene TRBV18 combines with J gene TRBJ2-4; 7 bases map to TRBD1. As DNA, the CDR3 is TGTGCCAGCTCACGGGGACAGCCAAACATTCAGTACTTC. The encoded protein is CASSRGQPNIQYF.